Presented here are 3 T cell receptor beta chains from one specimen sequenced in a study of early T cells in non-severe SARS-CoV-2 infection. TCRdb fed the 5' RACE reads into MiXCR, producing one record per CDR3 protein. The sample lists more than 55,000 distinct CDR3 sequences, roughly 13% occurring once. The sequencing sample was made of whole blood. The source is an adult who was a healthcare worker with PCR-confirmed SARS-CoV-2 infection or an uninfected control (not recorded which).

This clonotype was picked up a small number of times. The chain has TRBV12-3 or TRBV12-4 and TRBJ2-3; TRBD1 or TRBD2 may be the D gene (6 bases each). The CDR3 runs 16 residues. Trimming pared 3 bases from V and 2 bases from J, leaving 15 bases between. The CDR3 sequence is CASSFSGAPTTDTQYF. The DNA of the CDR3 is TGTGCCAGCAGTTTTTCGGGGGCACCGACCACAGATACGCAGTATTTT.

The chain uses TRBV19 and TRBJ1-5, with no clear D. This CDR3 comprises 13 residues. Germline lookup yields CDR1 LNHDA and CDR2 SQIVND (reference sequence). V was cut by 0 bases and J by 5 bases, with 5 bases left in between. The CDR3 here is CASSIELDQPQHF. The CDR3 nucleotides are TGTGCCAGTAGTATAGAATTGGATCAGCCCCAGCATTTT.

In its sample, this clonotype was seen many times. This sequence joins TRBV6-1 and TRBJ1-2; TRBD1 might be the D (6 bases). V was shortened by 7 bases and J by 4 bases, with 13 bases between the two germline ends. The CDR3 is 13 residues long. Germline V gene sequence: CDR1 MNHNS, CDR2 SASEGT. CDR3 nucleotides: TGTGCCAGCACTGCGGGACACACCTATGGCTACACCTTC. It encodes CASTAGHTYGYTF.